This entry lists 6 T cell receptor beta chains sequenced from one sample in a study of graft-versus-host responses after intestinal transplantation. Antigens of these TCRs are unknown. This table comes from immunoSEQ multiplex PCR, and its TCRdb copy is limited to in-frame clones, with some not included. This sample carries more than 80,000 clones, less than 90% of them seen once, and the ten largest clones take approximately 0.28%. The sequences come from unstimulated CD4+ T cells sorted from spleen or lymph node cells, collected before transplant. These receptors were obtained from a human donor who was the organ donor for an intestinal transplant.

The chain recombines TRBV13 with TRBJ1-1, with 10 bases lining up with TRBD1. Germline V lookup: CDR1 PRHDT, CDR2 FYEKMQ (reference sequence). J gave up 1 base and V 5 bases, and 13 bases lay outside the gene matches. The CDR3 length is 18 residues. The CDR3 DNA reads TGTGCCAGCAGCCCGTCGGGTTGGGACAGGGGCACGAACACTGAAGCTTTCTTT. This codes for CASSPSGWDRGTNTEAFF. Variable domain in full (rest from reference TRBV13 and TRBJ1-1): AAGVIQSPRHLIKEKRETATLKCYPIPRHDTVYWYQQGPGQDPQFLISFYEKMQSDKGSIPDRFSAQQFSDYHSELNMSSLELGDSALYFCASSPSGWDRGTNTEAFFGQGTRLTVV.

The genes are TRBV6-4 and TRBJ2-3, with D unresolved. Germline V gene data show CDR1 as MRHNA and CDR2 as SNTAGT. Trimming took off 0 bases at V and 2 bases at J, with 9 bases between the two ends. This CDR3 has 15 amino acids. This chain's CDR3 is CASSDSHAPTDTQYF. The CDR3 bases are TGTGCCAGCAGTGACTCCCACGCGCCCACAGATACGCAGTATTTT.

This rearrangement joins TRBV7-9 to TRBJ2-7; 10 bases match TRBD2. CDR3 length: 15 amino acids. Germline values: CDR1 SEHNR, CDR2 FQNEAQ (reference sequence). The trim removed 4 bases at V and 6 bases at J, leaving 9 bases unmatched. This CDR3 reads CASSSWEREGREQYF. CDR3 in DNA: TGTGCCAGCAGCTCGTGGGAGCGGGAGGGCCGCGAGCAGTACTTC.

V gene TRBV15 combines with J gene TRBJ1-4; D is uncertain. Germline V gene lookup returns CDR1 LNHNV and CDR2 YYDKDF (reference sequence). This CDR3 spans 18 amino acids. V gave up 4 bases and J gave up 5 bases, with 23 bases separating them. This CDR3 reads CATSTTPWSSRRNEKLFF. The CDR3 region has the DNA TGTGCCACCAGCACCACACCATGGTCTAGCCGGAGGAATGAAAAACTGTTTTTT.

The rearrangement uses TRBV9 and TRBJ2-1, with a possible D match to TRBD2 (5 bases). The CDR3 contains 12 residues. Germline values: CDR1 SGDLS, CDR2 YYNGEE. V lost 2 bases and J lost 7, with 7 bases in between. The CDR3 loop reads CASSVERNEQFF. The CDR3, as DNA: TGTGCCAGCAGCGTGGAGCGGAATGAGCAGTTCTTC.

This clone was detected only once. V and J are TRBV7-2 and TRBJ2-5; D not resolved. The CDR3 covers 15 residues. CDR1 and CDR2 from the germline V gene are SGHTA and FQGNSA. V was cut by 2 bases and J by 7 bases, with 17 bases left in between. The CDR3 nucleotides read TGTGCCAGCAGCTTATCTCGTCTGTCGCACGGGACCCAGTACTTC. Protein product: CASSLSRLSHGTQYF.